Presented here are 27 T cell receptor beta chains from one specimen sequenced in a study of tumor-infiltrating lymphocytes in primary liver carcinoma. Starting from about 0.5 ug of total RNA, TCR beta cDNA was produced with a primer in the constant region. Amplification in three nested multiplex PCR rounds with slightly modified ARM-PCR gave rise to TCR beta libraries. Running 9 to 10 cycles apiece, the first two PCR rounds relied on TRBV1-TRBV30 forward primers together with a C-beta reverse primer. One entry per CDR3 protein results from TCRdb running MiXCR on the multiplex PCR reads. Of about 97,000 distinct CDR3 sequences in the sample, about 62% are singletons; the top ten hold roughly 12%. DNA and RNA were both co-extracted from around 20-30 mg of bulk tissue that had not been sorted. Sequences were obtained from liver tumor tissue from sampling region 2. As to subset: tumor region T2, inferior pole. The source of these receptors is a woman aged 55-70 years with primary liver carcinoma and hepatitis B virus infection.

The chain couples TRBV11-3 to TRBJ2-1; 10 positions agree with TRBD2. CDR3 length: 15 amino acids. V was clipped by 5 bases and J by 9 bases; unmatched bases: 10. CDR1 SGHNT and CDR2 YENEEA come from the germline V gene. The CDR3 DNA is TGTGCCAGCAGCCTATTAACTAGCGGGAAGCTTGAGCAGTTCTTC. Amino acid sequence: CASSLLTSGKLEQFF.

This clonotype was counted many times. The chain combines TRBV29-1 with TRBJ2-5; D is unclear. CDR3 length: 14 residues. CDR1 is SQVTM and CDR2 is ANQGSEA in the germline V gene. V was pared by 7 bases and J by 2 bases, with 17 bases between. CDR3 residues: CSAYSSALQETQYF. Here the CDR3 DNA reads TGCAGCGCCTACTCTTCGGCGTTACAAGAGACCCAGTACTTC. The complete variable domain, with remaining parts taken from reference TRBV29-1 and TRBJ2-5, reads SAVISQKPSRDICQRGTSLTIQCQVDSQVTMMFWYRQQPGQSLTLIATANQGSEATYESGFVIDKFPISRPNLTFSTLTVSNMSPEDSSIYLCSAYSSALQETQYFGPGTRLLVL.

The genes are TRBV2 and TRBJ2-5; no clear D gene. The CDR3 is 11 residues long. The germline CDR1 and CDR2 sequences are SNHLY and FYNNEI. V was shortened by 6 bases and J by 4 bases, with 6 bases between the two germline ends. This CDR3 reads CASRERETQYF. CDR3 nucleotides: TGTGCCAGCAGGGAACGAGAGACCCAGTACTTC.

This clonotype was seen ten or more times. This chain uses TRBV4-2 with TRBJ2-7, with D hard to call. Germline assignment: CDR1 LGHNA and CDR2 YNFKEQ. This CDR3 region has 12 residues. V gave up 3 bases and J gave up 6 bases, with 9 bases separating them. Here the CDR3 DNA reads TGTGCCAGCAGCCACCCGTCGAGCGAGCAGTACTTC. Translating it yields CASSHPSSEQYF.

At least ten counts were recorded for this clonotype. This rearrangement joins TRBV6-6 to TRBJ1-2; no firm D call. CDR1 is MNHNY and CDR2 is SVGAGI in the germline V gene (reference sequence). This CDR3 is built from 12 residues. The V gene lost 7 bases and the J gene lost 8 bases, with 14 bases spanning the gap. The CDR3 here is CASTPYEEGYTF. The CDR3 DNA follows: TGTGCCAGCACCCCGTACGAGGAAGGCTACACCTTC.

The chain recombines TRBV30 with TRBJ2-3; tentatively, D is TRBD1 (5 bases). V was shortened by 3 bases and J by 4 bases, with 11 bases between the two germline ends. The CDR3 is 13 amino acids. The germline V gene encodes CDR1 GTSNPN and CDR2 SVGIG (reference sequence). The CDR3 DNA sequence: TGTGCCTGGAGCAGGGATCACGCAGATACGCAGTATTTT. Protein sequence: CAWSRDHADTQYF.

For this clonotype: A clone one base away is much larger, so this may be a read error. V is TRBV28 and J is TRBJ2-7; unclear D gene. The CDR3 runs 15 residues. Germline CDR1 and CDR2: MDHEN and SYDVKM. CDR3 sequence reads: CASSGQTFSSNEQYF. CDR3 coding DNA: TGTGCCAGCAGCGGGCAGACGTTTAGCTCCAACGAGCAGTACTTC. The whole variable domain, remainder taken from reference TRBV28 and TRBJ2-7, is DVKVTQSSRYLVKRTGEKVFLECVQDMDHENMFWYRQDPGLGLRLIYFSYDVKMKEKGDIPEGYSVSREKKERFSLILESASTNQTSMYLCASSGQTFSSNEQYFGPGTRLTVT.

This chain joins TRBV11-2 and TRBJ2-5; D not certain. Judging by the DNA end, TRBJ2-3 fits better; the J call may be wrong. This CDR3 spans 18 amino acids. CDR1 SGHAT and CDR2 FQNNGV come from the germline V gene. In DNA form, the CDR3 reads TGTGCCAGCAGCTTGCTGACCGGGTCCCTGGCAAGAATGGAGACCCAGTATTTT. It encodes CASSLLTGSLARMETQYF.

Turning to this clonotype: The CDR3 ends on some other residue instead of the conserved phenylalanine or tryptophan, so this is likely a read error. The DNA is omitted, as the CDR3 cannot be located on it reliably, and the CDR3 follows TCRdb's listing. The chain employs TRBV6-2 or TRBV6-3 and TRBJ1-5. Termini included, the CDR3 measures 14 amino acids. CDR1 and CDR2 from the germline V gene are MNHEY and SVGEGT. The CDR3 spells CASSYGGSNQPQHL.

V usage is TRBV11-2 and J usage is TRBJ2-4; D may match TRBD1 or TRBD2 (5 bases each). The CDR3 runs 15 residues. CDR1 and CDR2 from the germline V gene are SGHAT and FQNNGV. V lost 4 bases to trimming and J lost 8 bases, with 18 bases between them. CDR3 in DNA: TGTGCCAGCAGCTCAGATGGTTGGGGGTGCCACATTCAGTACTTC. As protein: CASSSDGWGCHIQYF.

About this clonotype: The junction departs from the called germline gene at one end, perhaps through a read error. This chain uses TRBV12-3 or TRBV12-4 with TRBJ2-3; TRBD2 matches 7 bases. The CDR3 is 15 amino acids. For the CDR3, the DNA is TGTGCCAGCAGTGAAGCACGCGGGAGCATAGATACGCAGTATTTT. Translated: CASSEARGSIDTQYF.

The table lists this clonotype with many counts. This chain joins TRBV28 and TRBJ2-1; D is possibly TRBD2 (5 bases). Germline values: CDR1 MDHEN, CDR2 SYDVKM. V was pared by 5 bases and J by 0 bases, with 11 bases between. The CDR3 contains 15 residues. In nucleotides, the CDR3 is TGTGCCAGCAGTCAAGCGGACCTCTCCTACAATGAGCAGTTCTTC. Protein: CASSQADLSYNEQFF.

This clonotype was found many times. V and J are TRBV6-1 and TRBJ2-7; tentatively, D is TRBD1 or TRBD2 (7 bases each). Germline V CDR1 and CDR2: MNHNS, SASEGT. This CDR3 is built from 16 residues. Trimming removed 1 base from V and 2 bases from J, with 15 bases in between. CDR3 sequence (DNA): TGTGCCAGCAGTGAAGAAGAGGGGGCGGGGGCCTACGAGCAGTACTTC. Amino acid sequence: CASSEEEGAGAYEQYF.

This clonotype has at least ten counts. The chain recombines TRBV12-1 with TRBJ2-7; TRBD2 was called by the table and not checked on the DNA. TRBV12-1 is listed as a pseudogene. This CDR3 has 18 amino acids. DNA of the CDR3: TGTGCCAGCAGCTTTCGATGCGGGAGATCCCTTTACTCCTACGAGCAGTACTTC. This encodes CASSFRCGRSLYSYEQYF.

This clonotype has ten or more counts. This chain uses TRBV6-6 with TRBJ2-1, with TRBD2 matching 13 bases. Germline values: CDR1 MNHNY, CDR2 SVGAGI (reference sequence). CDR3 length equals 13 residues. V lost 10 bases, J lost 9 bases, and 6 bases stayed unmatched. The CDR3: CATGTSGIGEQFF. The CDR3 DNA follows: TGTGCCACTGGGACTAGCGGGATAGGTGAGCAGTTCTTC.

In its sample, this clonotype was seen a few times. This may come from a read error, since a much larger clone is one base off. The V gene is TRBV12-3 or TRBV12-4, the J gene TRBJ2-5; 9 nucleotides align to TRBD2. CDR3 length: 13 residues. CDR3 sequence: CVSSAGGPETQYF. The DNA of the CDR3 is TGTGTCAGCAGTGCGGGGGGGCCAGAGACCCAGTACTTC.

J is TRBJ1-5 and V is TRBV5-4, with TRBD1 identical over 7 bases. The CDR3 is 15 amino acids. Trimming took 0 bases from V and 9 from J; bases not matched to a gene: 9. Germline loops: CDR1 SGHNT, CDR2 YYREEE (reference sequence). The CDR3 protein is CASSLGIGGNLPQHF. The CDR3 DNA sequence: TGTGCCAGCAGCTTGGGGATAGGGGGCAACCTGCCCCAGCATTTT.

The gene calls are TRBV30 and TRBJ2-2; the match to TRBD1 covers 8 bases. Germline lookup yields CDR1 GTSNPN and CDR2 SVGIG (reference sequence). This CDR3 has 13 amino acids. With V trimmed by 8 bases and J by 1 base, 3 bases remained unmatched. Written as DNA, the CDR3 is TGTGCCAGGGGGACAGGGAACACCGGGGAGCTGTTTTTT. It translates to CARGTGNTGELFF.

Notes on this clonotype: A much larger clonotype is one base distant, so this may be a read error. The chain is built from TRBV30 and TRBJ2-3; D not resolved. This CDR3 contains 12 residues. Trimming shortened V by 4 bases and J by 4 bases, and 9 bases separated the two germline ends. The germline CDR1 and CDR2 sequences are GTSNPN and SVGIG (reference sequence). The CDR3, as DNA: TGTGCCTGGACTCGGAGTGCAGATACGCAGTATTTT. It translates to CAWTRSADTQYF.

Worth noting for this clonotype: A much larger clone lies a single base off, so this may be a read error. The DNA for the CDR3 is TGTGCCAGCGGTACTAGAAGGTGGTCGTTCTTC. Translating it yields CASGTRRWSFF. The chain links TRBV28 to TRBJ2-1; possibly TRBD2 for D (5 bases). CDR3 size: 11 residues. Trimming took off 8 bases at V and 15 bases at J, with 17 bases between the two ends. Germline CDR1 reads MDHEN; CDR2 reads SYDVKM.

Remarks on this clonotype: One end of the junction varies from germline; a read error may be responsible. As DNA, the CDR3 is TGCGCCAGCAGCTATGACACCTACTATAATTCACACCTCCACTTT. It yields the protein CASSYDTYYNSHLHF. The rearrangement joins TRBV5-1 to TRBJ1-6; D is unclear. In germline, CDR1 is SGHRS, CDR2 YFSETQ. The CDR3 extends over 15 amino acids.

On this clonotype itself: Possible read error: a much larger clone is one base away. V usage is TRBV11-2 and J usage is TRBJ1-3; TRBD1 aligns across 7 bases. The germline gives CDR1 SGHAT, CDR2 FQNNGV. The CDR3 consists of 17 residues. CDR3 loop: CANSLHLAGGSGNTIYF. DNA of the CDR3: TGTGCCAACAGCTTACACTTGGCAGGGGGATCTGGAAACACCATATATTTT.

On this clonotype itself: This CDR3 is missing its conserved last phenylalanine or tryptophan, likely due to a read error. The gene calls are TRBV11-2 and TRBJ1-6; D remains ambiguous. This CDR3 has 13 residues. Germline values: CDR1 SGHAT, CDR2 FQNNGV. The CDR3 region is CASSLMSNSPLHL. CDR3 bases: TGTGCCAGCAGCCTAATGTCTAATTCGCCCCTCCACCTT.

This clonotype was detected many times. The CDR3 coding sequence is TGTGCCAGCACCCCCTGGGGCGGGGACAATGAGCAGTTCTTC. Protein: CASTPWGGDNEQFF. This chain links TRBV6-5 with TRBJ2-1; tentative D call: TRBD2 (6 bases). With 7 bases removed from V and 5 bases from J, the gap between germline ends came to 15 bases. The CDR3 runs 14 residues. Germline-derived CDR1 and CDR2 are MNHEY and SVGAGI.

As concerns this clonotype: The junction differs from germline at one of its ends, possibly a read error. The chain uses TRBV6-6 and TRBJ2-7, with D uncertain. This CDR3 is built from 15 residues. Germline CDR1 reads MNHNY; CDR2 reads SVGAGI (reference sequence). CDR3 in DNA: TGTGTCAGCAGTGAATATCGACACAGCTCCTACAAGCAATACTTC. Translation: CVSSEYRHSSYKQYF.

This clonotype was counted only a few times. A much more abundant neighbour one base away suggests this may be a read error. The V call is TRBV28, the J call TRBJ2-1, with D tentatively TRBD2 (6 bases). The V end lost 5 bases, the J end lost 6 bases, and 14 bases lay between the germline ends. This CDR3 spans 14 amino acids. Germline V gene sequence: CDR1 MDHEN, CDR2 SYDVKM. Here the CDR3 reads CASSLARALNEQFF. The CDR3 nucleotides are TGTGCCAGCAGTCTAGCGAGAGCCCTCAATGAGCAGTTCTTC.

Note on this clonotype: Since the CDR3 does not end with the conserved phenylalanine or tryptophan, this likely comes from a read error. The chain is built from TRBV11-2 and TRBJ2-5; weak D call: TRBD1 (6 bases). This CDR3 spans 15 amino acids. The germline V gene encodes CDR1 SGHAT and CDR2 FQNNGV. The CDR3 loop is CVSSFWGTPQEAQYS. CDR3 coding DNA: TGTGTCAGCAGCTTTTGGGGGACACCACAAGAGGCCCAGTACTCC.